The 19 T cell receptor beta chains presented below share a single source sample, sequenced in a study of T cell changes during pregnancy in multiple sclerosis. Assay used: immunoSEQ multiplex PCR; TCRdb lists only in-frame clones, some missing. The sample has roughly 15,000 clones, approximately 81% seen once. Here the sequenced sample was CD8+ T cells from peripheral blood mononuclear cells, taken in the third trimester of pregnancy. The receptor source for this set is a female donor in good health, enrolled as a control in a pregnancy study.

CDR3 in amino acids: CASGDGYEQYF. DNA for the CDR3: TGTGCCAGCGGAGACGGCTACGAGCAGTACTTC. The chain links TRBV6-1 to TRBJ2-7; no definite D call. Germline lookup yields CDR1 MNHNS and CDR2 SASEGT. Deletions cut 8 bases from V and 3 bases from J, with 8 bases between. This CDR3 is built from 11 residues.

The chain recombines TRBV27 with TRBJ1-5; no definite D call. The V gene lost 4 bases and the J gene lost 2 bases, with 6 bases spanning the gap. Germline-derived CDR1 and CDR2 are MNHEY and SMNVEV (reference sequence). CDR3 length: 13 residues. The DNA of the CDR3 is TGTGCCAGCAGTTATTCAGGCAATCAGCCCCAGCATTTT. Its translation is CASSYSGNQPQHF.

The CDR3 here is CSVWVWLAGGPRPYEQYF. As DNA, the CDR3 is TGCAGCGTTTGGGTGTGGTTAGCGGGAGGGCCAAGACCCTACGAGCAGTACTTC. This chain links TRBV29-1 with TRBJ2-7; 11 bases fit TRBD2. Trimming removed 5 bases from V and 2 bases from J; junction bases left unmatched: 17. Per germline, CDR1 SQVTM and CDR2 ANQGSEA. This CDR3 has 18 residues.

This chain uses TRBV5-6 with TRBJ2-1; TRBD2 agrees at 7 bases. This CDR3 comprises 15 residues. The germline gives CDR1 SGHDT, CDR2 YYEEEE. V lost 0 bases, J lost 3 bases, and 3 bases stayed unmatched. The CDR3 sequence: CASSLGGSLYNEQFF. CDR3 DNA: TGTGCCAGCAGCTTGGGCGGGAGTCTCTACAATGAGCAGTTCTTC. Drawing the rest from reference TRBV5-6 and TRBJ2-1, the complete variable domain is DAGVTQSPTHLIKTRGQQVTLRCSPKSGHDTVSWYQQALGQGPQFIFQYYEEEERQRGNFPDRFSGHQFPNYSSELNVNALLLGDSALYLCASSLGGSLYNEQFFGPGTRLTVL.

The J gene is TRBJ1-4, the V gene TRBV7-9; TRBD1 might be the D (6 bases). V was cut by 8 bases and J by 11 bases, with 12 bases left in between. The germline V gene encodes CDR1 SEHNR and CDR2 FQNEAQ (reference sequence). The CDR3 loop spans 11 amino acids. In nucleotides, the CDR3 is TGTGCCAGCTCAAGGGGGATTAAACTGTTTTTT. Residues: CASSRGIKLFF.

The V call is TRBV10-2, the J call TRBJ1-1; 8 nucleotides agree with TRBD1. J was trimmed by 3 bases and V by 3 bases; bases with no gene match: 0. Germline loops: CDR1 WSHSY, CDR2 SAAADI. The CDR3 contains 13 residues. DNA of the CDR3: TGCGCCAGCAGTGACAGGGGGCACACTGAAGCTTTCTTT. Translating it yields CASSDRGHTEAFF.

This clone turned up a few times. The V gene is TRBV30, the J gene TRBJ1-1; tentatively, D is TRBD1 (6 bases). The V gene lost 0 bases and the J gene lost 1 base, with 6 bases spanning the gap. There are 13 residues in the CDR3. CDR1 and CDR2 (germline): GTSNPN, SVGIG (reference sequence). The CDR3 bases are TGTGCCTGGAGTGTACAGGGGAACACTGAAGCTTTCTTT. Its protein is CAWSVQGNTEAFF.

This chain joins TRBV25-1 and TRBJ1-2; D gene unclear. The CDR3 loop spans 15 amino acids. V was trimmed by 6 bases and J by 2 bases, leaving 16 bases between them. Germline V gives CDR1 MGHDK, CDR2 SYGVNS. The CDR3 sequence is CASSETWAVNYGYTF. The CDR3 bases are TGTGCCAGCAGCGAGACCTGGGCAGTCAACTATGGCTACACCTTC.

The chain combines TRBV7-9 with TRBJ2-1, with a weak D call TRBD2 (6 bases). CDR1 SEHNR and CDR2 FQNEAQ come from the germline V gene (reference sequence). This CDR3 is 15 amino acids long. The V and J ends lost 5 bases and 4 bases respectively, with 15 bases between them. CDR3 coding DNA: TGTGCCAGCAGCCCGAGCGGGTACGGGTACAATGAGCAGTTCTTC. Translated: CASSPSGYGYNEQFF.

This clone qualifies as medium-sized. As DNA, the CDR3 is TGTGCCAGCAGCTTAGGCCGTAGCGGGAAGGCGGAGACCCAGTACTTC. Its protein is CASSLGRSGKAETQYF. The rearrangement uses TRBV13 and TRBJ2-5; 8 positions match TRBD2. CDR1 and CDR2 (germline): PRHDT, FYEKMQ (reference sequence). The CDR3 has 16 residues. With 0 bases clipped from V and 5 bases from J, the junction kept 8 bases outside the gene matches.

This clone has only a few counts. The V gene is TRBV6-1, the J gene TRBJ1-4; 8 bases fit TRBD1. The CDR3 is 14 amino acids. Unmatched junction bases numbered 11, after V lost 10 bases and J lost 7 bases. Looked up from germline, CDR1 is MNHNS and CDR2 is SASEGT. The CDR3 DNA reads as TGTGCCACTACAGGGGGGGCAGGGTCTGAAAAACTGTTTTTT. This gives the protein CATTGGAGSEKLFF.

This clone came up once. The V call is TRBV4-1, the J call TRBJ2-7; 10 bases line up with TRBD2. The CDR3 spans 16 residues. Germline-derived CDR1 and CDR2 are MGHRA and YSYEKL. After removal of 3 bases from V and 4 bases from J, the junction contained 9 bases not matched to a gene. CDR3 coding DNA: TGCGCCAGCAGCCAGGGGGGCGCTAGCGGGAGTTACGAGCAGTACTTC. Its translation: CASSQGGASGSYEQYF.

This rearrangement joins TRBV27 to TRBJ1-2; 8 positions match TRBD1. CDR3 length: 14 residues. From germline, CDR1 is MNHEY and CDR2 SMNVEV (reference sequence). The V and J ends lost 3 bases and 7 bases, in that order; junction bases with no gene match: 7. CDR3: CASSLRTGLGGYTF. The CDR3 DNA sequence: TGTGCCAGCAGTTTGAGGACAGGGTTAGGTGGCTACACCTTC.

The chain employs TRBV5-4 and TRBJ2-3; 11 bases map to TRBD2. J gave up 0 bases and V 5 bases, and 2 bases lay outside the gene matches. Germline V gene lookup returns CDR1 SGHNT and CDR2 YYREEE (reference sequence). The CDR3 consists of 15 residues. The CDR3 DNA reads TGTGCCAGCAGTAGCGGGGGGGCTAGCACAGATACGCAGTATTTT. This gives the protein CASSSGGASTDTQYF. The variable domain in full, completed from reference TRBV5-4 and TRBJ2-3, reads ETGVTQSPTHLIKTRGQQVTLRCSSQSGHNTVSWYQQALGQGPQFIFQYYREEENGRGNFPPRFSGLQFPNYSSELNVNALELDDSALYLCASSSGGASTDTQYFGPGTRLTVL.

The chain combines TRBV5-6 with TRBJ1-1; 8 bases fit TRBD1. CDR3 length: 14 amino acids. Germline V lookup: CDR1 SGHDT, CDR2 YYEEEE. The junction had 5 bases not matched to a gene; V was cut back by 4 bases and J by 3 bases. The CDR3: CASSAQGGHTEAFF. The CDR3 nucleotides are TGTGCCAGCAGCGCACAGGGGGGGCACACTGAAGCTTTCTTT.

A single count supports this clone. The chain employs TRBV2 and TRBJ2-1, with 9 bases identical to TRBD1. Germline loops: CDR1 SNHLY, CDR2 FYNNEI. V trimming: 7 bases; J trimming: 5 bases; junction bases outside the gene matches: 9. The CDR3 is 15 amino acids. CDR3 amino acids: CASTRPGQGDNEQFF. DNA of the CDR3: TGTGCCAGCACCCGACCGGGACAGGGAGACAATGAGCAGTTCTTC.

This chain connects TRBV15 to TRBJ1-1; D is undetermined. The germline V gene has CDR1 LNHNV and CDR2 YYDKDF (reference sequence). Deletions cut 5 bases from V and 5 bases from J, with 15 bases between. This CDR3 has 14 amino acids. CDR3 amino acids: CATSAPTGSTEAFF. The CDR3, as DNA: TGTGCCACCAGCGCACCTACGGGGTCTACTGAAGCTTTCTTT.

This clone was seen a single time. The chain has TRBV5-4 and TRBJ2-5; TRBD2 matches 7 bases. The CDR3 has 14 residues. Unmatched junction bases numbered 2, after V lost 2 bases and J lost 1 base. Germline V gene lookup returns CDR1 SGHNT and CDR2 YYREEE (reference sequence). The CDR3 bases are TGTGCCAGCAGCTTTTGGGGGGGCCAAGAGACCCAGTACTTC. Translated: CASSFWGGQETQYF.

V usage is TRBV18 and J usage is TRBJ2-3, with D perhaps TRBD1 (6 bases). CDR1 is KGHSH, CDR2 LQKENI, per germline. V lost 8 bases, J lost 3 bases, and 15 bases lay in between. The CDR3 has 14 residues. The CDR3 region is CASQLRGRTDTQYF. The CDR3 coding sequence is TGTGCCAGCCAACTCAGGGGACGGACAGATACGCAGTATTTT.